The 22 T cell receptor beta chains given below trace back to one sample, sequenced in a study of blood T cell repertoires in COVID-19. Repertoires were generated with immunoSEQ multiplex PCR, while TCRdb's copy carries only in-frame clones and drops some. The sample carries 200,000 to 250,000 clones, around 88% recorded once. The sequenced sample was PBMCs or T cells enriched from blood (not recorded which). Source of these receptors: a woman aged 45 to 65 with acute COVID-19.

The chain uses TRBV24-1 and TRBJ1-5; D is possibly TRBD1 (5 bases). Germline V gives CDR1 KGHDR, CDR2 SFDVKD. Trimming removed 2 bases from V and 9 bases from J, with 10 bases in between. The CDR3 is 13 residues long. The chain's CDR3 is CATSDWRGGPQHF. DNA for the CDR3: TGTGCCACCAGTGATTGGCGGGGCGGGCCCCAGCATTTT.

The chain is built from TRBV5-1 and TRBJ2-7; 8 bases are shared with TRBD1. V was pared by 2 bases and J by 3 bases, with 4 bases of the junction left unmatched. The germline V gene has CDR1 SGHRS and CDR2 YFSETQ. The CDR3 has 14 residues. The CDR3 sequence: CASSFAGTGYEQYF. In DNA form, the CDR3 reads TGCGCCAGCAGCTTTGCCGGGACAGGCTACGAGCAGTACTTC.

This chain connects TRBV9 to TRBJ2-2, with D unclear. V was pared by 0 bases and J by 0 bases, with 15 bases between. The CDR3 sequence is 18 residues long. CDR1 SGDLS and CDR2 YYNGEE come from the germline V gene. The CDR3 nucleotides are TGTGCCAGCAGCGTAGAGCAGGTTCTAACAGCGAACACCGGGGAGCTGTTTTTT. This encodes CASSVEQVLTANTGELFF.

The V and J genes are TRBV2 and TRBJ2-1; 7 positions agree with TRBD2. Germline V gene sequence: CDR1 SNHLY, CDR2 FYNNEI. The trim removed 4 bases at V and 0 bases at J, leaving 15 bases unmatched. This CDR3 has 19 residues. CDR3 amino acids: CASSGWASGLISSYNEQFF. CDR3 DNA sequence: TGTGCCAGCAGTGGATGGGCTAGCGGACTTATTAGCTCCTACAATGAGCAGTTCTTC.

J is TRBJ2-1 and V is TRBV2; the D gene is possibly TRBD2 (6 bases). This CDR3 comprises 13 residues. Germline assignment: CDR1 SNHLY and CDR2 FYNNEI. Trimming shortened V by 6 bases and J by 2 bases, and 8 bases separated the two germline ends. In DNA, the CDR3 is TGTGCCAGCAGCCGACTAGCCTACAATGAGCAGTTCTTC. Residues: CASSRLAYNEQFF.

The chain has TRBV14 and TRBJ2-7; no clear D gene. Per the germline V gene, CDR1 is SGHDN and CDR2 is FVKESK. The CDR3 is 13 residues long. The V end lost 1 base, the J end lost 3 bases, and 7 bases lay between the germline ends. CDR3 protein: CASSQAGFYEQYF. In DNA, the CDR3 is TGTGCCAGCAGCCAAGCGGGTTTCTACGAGCAGTACTTC.

CDR3 sequence (DNA): TGTGCCAGCAGCTTTCGAGCGGGAGGAGTATACAATGAGCAGTTCTTC. Amino acid sequence: CASSFRAGGVYNEQFF. The V call is TRBV11-3, the J call TRBJ2-1; the match to TRBD2 covers 9 bases. Germline V CDR1 and CDR2: SGHNT, YENEEA. The CDR3 is made up of 16 amino acids. After removal of 3 bases from V and 4 bases from J, the junction contained 7 bases not matched to a gene.

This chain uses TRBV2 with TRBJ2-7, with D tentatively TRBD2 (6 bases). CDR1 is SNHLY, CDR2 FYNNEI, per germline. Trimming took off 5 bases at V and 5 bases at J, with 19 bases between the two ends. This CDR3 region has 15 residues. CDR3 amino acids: CASSKPSGARNEQYF. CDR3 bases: TGTGCCAGCAGTAAACCCTCGGGAGCACGGAACGAGCAGTACTTC.

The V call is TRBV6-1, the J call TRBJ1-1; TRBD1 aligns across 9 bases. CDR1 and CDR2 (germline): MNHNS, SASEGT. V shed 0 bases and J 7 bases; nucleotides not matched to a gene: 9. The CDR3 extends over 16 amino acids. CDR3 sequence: CASSEAGQGKEIEAFF. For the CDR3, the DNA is TGTGCCAGCAGTGAAGCTGGACAGGGGAAAGAAATTGAAGCTTTCTTT.

Written as DNA, the CDR3 is TGTGCCTGGGACTCGGACAGATTCAACTATGGCTACACCTTC. As protein: CAWDSDRFNYGYTF. This chain joins TRBV30 and TRBJ1-2; TRBD1 might be the D (6 bases). Trimming shortened V by 5 bases and J by 2 bases, and 15 bases separated the two germline ends. There are 14 residues in the CDR3. Germline assignment: CDR1 GTSNPN and CDR2 SVGIG (reference sequence).

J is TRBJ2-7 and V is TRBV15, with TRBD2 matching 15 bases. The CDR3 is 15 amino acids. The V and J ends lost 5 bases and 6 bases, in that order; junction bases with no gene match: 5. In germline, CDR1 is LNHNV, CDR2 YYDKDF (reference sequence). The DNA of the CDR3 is TGTGCCACCAGCGAAGGACTAGCGGGAGGGCCCGAGCAGTACTTC. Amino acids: CATSEGLAGGPEQYF.

CDR3 coding DNA: TGTGCCAGCGGCAAGAACATATACGTGAACACCGGGGAGCTGTTTTTT. It yields the protein CASGKNIYVNTGELFF. This chain uses TRBV5-6 with TRBJ2-2; D is unresolved. The CDR3 runs to 16 residues. Per germline, CDR1 SGHDT and CDR2 YYEEEE. V was pared by 7 bases and J by 1 base, with 17 bases between.

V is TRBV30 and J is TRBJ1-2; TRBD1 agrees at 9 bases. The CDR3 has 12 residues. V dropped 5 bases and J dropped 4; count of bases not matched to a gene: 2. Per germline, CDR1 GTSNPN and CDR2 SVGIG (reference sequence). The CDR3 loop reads CAWGQGPYGYTF. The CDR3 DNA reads TGTGCCTGGGGACAGGGGCCCTATGGCTACACCTTC.

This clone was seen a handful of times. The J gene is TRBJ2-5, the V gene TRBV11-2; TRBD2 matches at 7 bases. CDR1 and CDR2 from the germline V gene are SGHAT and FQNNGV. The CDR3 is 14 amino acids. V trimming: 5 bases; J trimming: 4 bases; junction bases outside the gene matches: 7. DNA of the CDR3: TGTGCCAGCAGCCCAGTGGGCGGGAGAGAGACCCAGTACTTC. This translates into CASSPVGGRETQYF.

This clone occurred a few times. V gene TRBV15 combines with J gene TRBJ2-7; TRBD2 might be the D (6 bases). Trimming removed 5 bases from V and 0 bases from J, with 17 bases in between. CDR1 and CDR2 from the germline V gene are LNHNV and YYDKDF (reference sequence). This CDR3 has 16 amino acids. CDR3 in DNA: TGTGCCACCAGCCCCCGGACGGGCGGGAACTCCTACGAGCAGTACTTC. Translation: CATSPRTGGNSYEQYF.

DNA of the CDR3: TGTGCCAGCAGCTCCTCCGCACAGGGGAGCCGTGGCTACACCTTC. Protein: CASSSSAQGSRGYTF. The chain links TRBV3-1 (or the pseudogene TRBV3-2) to TRBJ1-2; 7 nucleotides match TRBD1. The CDR3 contains 15 residues. Germline-derived CDR1 and CDR2 are LGHDT and YNNKEL (reference sequence). After removal of 5 bases from V and 7 bases from J, the junction contained 13 bases not matched to a gene.

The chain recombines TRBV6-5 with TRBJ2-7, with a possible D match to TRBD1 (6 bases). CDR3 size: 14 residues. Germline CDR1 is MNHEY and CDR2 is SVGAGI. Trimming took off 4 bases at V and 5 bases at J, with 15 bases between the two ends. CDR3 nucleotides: TGTGCCAGCAGTTTACAGGGTAGATACCACGAGCAGTACTTC. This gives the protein CASSLQGRYHEQYF.

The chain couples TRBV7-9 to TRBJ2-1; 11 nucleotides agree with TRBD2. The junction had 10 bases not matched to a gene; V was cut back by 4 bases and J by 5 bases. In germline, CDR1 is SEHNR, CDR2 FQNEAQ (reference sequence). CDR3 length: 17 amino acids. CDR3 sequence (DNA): TGTGCCAGCAGCTACTCCCCGGGACTAGCGGATAACAATGAGCAGTTCTTC. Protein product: CASSYSPGLADNNEQFF.

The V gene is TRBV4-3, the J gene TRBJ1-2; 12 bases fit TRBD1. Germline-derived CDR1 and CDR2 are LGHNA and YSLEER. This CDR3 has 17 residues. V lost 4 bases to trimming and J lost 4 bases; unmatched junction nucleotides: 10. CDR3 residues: CASSLAGTGGRGYGYTF. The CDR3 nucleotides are TGCGCCAGCAGCCTTGCCGGGACAGGGGGCCGGGGCTATGGCTACACCTTC.

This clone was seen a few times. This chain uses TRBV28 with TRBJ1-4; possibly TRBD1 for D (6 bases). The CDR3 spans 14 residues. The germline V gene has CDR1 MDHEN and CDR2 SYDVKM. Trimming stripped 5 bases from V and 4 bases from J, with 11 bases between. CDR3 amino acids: CASSLDRRNEKLFF. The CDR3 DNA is TGTGCCAGCAGTCTGGACAGACGTAATGAAAAACTGTTTTTT.

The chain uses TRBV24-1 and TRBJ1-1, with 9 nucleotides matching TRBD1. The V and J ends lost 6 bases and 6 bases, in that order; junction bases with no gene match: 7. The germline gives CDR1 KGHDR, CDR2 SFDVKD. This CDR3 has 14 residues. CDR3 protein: CATSPGQGLPEAFF. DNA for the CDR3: TGTGCCACCAGTCCGGGACAGGGACTTCCTGAAGCTTTCTTT.

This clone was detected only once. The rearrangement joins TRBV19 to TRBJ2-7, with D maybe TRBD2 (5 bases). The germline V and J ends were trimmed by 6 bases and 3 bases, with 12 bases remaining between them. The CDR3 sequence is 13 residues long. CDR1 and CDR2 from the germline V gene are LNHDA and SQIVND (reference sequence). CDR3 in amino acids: CASRGGGGYEQYF. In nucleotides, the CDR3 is TGTGCCAGTAGGGGCGGAGGAGGCTACGAGCAGTACTTC.